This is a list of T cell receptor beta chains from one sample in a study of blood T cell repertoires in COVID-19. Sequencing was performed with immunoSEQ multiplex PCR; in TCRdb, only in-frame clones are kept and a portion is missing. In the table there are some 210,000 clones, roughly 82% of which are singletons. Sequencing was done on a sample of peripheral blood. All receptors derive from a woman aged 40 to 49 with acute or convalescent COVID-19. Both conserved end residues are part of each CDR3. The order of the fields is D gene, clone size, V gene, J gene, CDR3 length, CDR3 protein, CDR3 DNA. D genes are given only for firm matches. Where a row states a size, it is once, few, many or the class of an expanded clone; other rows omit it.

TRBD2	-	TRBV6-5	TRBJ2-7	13	CATSGTSSYEQYF	TGTGCCACCTCCGGGACTAGCTCCTACGAGCAGTACTTC
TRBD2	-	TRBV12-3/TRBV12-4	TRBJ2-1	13	CASSVAGVSEQFF	TGTGCCAGCAGTGTAGCGGGAGTCAGTGAGCAGTTCTTC
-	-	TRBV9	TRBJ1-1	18	CASSTISSVSLGNTEAFF	TGTGCCAGCAGTACAATCTCCAGCGTATCATTGGGGAACACTGAAGCTTTCTTT
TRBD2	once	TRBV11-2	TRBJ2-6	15	CASRTWGGRANVLTF	TGTGCCAGCAGGACTTGGGGAGGGCGGGCCAACGTCCTGACTTTC
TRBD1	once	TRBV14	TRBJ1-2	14	CASSQGQGIYGYTF	TGTGCCAGCAGCCAAGGACAGGGAATCTATGGCTACACCTTC
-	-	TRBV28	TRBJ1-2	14	CASWRGTTNYGYTF	TGTGCCAGCTGGCGCGGCACCACTAACTATGGCTACACCTTC
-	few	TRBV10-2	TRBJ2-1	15	CASSRLAKSYNEQFF	TGCGCCAGCAGTCGCCTAGCGAAATCATACAATGAGCAGTTCTTC
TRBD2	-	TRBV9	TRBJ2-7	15	CASSVGTSGMGEQYF	TGTGCCAGCAGCGTAGGTACTAGCGGGATGGGCGAGCAGTACTTC
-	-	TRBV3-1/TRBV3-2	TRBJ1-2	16	CASSLRAGLANYGYTF	TGTGCCAGCAGCCTAAGGGCGGGCTTAGCTAACTATGGCTACACCTTC
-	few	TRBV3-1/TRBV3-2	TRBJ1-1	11	CASSLQGEAFF	TGTGCCAGCAGCCTCCAGGGGGAAGCTTTCTTT
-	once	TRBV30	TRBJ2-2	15	CAWRLALTNTGELFF	TGTGCCTGGAGACTAGCACTCACGAACACCGGGGAGCTGTTTTTT
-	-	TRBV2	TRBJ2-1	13	CASSEGISNGQFF	TGTGCCAGCAGTGAAGGTATTAGCAATGGGCAGTTCTTC
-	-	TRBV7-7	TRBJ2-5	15	CASRLGTGTLETQYF	TGTGCCAGCAGGCTAGGGACCGGGACTTTAGAGACCCAGTACTTC
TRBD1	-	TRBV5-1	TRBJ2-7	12	CASSRDRAEQYF	TGCGCCAGCAGTCGGGACAGGGCCGAGCAGTACTTC
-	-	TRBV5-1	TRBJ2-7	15	CASRPMEGQSYEQYF	TGCGCCAGCAGACCGATGGAGGGGCAGTCCTACGAGCAGTACTTC
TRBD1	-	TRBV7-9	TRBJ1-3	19	CASSLDLRGPRYSGNTIYF	TGTGCCAGCAGCTTAGATCTCAGGGGGCCTCGATACTCTGGAAACACCATATATTTT
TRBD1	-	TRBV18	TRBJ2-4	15	CASSAPGQGNAIQYF	TGTGCCAGCTCAGCGCCGGGACAGGGAAATGCCATTCAGTACTTC
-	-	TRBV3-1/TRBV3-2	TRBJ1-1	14	CASSQRLGGTEAFF	TGTGCCAGCAGCCAACGATTGGGGGGGACTGAAGCTTTCTTT
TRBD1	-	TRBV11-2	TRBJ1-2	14	CASTVIRGLYGYTF	TGTGCCAGCACCGTGATTAGGGGGCTCTATGGCTACACCTTC
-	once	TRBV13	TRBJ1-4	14	CASSPQATNEKLFF	TGTGCCAGCAGCCCACAAGCAACTAATGAAAAACTGTTTTTT
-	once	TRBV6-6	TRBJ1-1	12	CASSSRDTEAFF	TGTGCCAGCAGCTCCAGGGACACTGAAGCTTTCTTT
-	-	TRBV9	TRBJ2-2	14	CASSVDGTTGELFF	TGTGCCAGCAGCGTAGATGGCACCACCGGGGAGCTGTTTTTT
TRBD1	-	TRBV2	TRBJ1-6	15	CASSDGGQGDSPLHF	TGTGCCAGCAGTGACGGGGGACAGGGGGATTCACCCCTCCACTTT
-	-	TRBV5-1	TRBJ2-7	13	CASGHGGYYEQYF	TGCGCCAGCGGCCATGGGGGGTACTACGAGCAGTACTTC
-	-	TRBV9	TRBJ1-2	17	CASSVDPTGVGPYGYTF	TGTGCCAGCAGCGTAGACCCGACAGGTGTGGGACCCTATGGCTACACCTTC
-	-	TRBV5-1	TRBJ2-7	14	CATSVTGTSYEQYF	TGCGCCACCTCCGTAACAGGGACCTCCTACGAGCAGTACTTC
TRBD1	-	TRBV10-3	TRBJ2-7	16	CAISDSGTGVGYEQYF	TGTGCCATCAGTGACTCCGGGACAGGGGTGGGTTACGAGCAGTACTTC
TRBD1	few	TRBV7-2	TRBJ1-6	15	CASSLLGTENSPLHF	TGTGCCAGCAGCTTACTGGGGACAGAGAATTCACCCCTCCACTTT
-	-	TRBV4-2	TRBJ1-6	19	CASSQGWGVHSKNNSPLHF	TGTGCCAGCAGCCAAGGTTGGGGGGTCCATTCGAAAAATAATTCACCCCTCCACTTT
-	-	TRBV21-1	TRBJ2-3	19	CASSKNVGGPALSTDTQYF	TGTGCCAGCAGCAAAAACGTGGGAGGACCGGCCTTAAGCACAGATACGCAGTATTTT
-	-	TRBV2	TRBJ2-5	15	CASSVEVGAWETQYF	TGTGCCAGCAGTGTGGAAGTGGGGGCTTGGGAGACCCAGTACTTC
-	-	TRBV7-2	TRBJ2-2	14	CASSLNREGGELFF	TGTGCCAGCAGCTTAAACAGGGAAGGCGGGGAGCTGTTTTTT
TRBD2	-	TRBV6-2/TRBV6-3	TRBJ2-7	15	CASSIGTSGSYEQYF	TGTGCCAGCAGTATCGGGACTAGCGGGTCCTACGAGCAGTACTTC
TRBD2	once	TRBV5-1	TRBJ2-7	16	CASSFTSGSGAYEQYF	TGCGCCAGCAGCTTCACTAGCGGGAGTGGGGCCTACGAGCAGTACTTC
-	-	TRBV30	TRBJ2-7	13	CAWSPSPGDEQYF	TGTGCCTGGAGTCCCTCTCCCGGGGACGAGCAGTACTTC
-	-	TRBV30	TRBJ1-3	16	CAWSSSRLSSGNTIYF	TGTGCCTGGAGTTCTAGCCGCCTGAGCTCTGGAAACACCATATATTTT
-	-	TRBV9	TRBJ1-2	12	CASSGRNYGYTF	TGTGCCAGCAGCGGGAGGAACTATGGCTACACCTTC
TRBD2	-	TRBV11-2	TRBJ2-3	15	CASSPQRGSTDTQYF	TGTGCCAGCAGCCCGCAGCGGGGGAGCACAGATACGCAGTATTTT
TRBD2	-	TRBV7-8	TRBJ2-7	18	CASSLGVAGGRSSYEQYF	TGTGCCAGCAGCCTAGGAGTTGCGGGGGGCCGGAGCTCCTACGAGCAGTACTTC
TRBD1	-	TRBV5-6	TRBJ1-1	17	CASSLDQGARDKTEAFF	TGTGCCAGCAGCTTGGATCAGGGGGCGCGGGATAAAACTGAAGCTTTCTTT
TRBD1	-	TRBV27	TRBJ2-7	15	CASSWGTGVSYEQYF	TGTGCCAGCAGCTGGGGGACAGGGGTTTCCTACGAGCAGTACTTC
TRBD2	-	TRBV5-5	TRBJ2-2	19	CASSLHPRTSGGVTGELFF	TGTGCCAGCAGCTTGCACCCGAGGACTAGCGGGGGGGTCACCGGGGAGCTGTTTTTT
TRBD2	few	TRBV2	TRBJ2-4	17	CASTKLAGGLAKNIQYF	TGTGCCAGCACCAAACTAGCGGGGGGTCTCGCCAAAAACATTCAGTACTTC
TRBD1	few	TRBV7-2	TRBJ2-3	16	CASSRVTGQGPDTQYF	TGTGCCAGCAGCCGTGTAACTGGACAGGGACCAGATACGCAGTATTTT
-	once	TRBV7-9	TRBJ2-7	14	CASSYGTVSYEQYF	TGTGCCAGCAGCTACGGGACTGTTTCCTACGAGCAGTACTTC
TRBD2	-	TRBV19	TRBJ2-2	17	CASSIVGLAGITGELFF	TGTGCCAGTAGTATTGTGGGACTAGCGGGAATCACCGGGGAGCTGTTTTTT
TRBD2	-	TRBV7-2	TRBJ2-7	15	CASSSPPGTSKGQYF	TGTGCCAGCAGCTCCCCTCCCGGGACTAGCAAAGGGCAGTACTTC
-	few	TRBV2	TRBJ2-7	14	CASSIDSLAYEQYF	TGTGCCAGCAGTATAGACAGCCTAGCCTACGAGCAGTACTTC
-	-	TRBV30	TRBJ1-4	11	CAWSPDEKLFF	TGTGCCTGGAGTCCGGATGAAAAACTGTTTTTT
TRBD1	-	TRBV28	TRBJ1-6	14	CASTAGTGHSPLHF	TGTGCCAGCACGGCGGGGACAGGGCATTCACCCCTCCACTTT
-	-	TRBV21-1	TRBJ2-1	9	CASSKLRFF	TGTGCCAGCAGCAAACTTAGGTTCTTC
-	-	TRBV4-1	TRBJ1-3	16	CASSQDIGVSGNTIYF	TGCGCCAGCAGCCAAGATATCGGGGTCTCTGGAAACACCATATATTTT
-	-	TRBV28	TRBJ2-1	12	CASSALGNEQFF	TGTGCCAGCAGCGCCCTCGGCAATGAGCAGTTCTTC
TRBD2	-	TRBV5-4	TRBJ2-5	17	CASSLGGLAGRKETQYF	TGTGCCAGCAGCTTGGGAGGACTAGCGGGACGAAAGGAGACCCAGTACTTC
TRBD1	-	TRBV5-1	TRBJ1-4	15	CASSLGTGEIEKLFF	TGCGCCAGCAGCTTGGGGACAGGAGAGATTGAAAAACTGTTTTTT
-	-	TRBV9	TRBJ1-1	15	CASSVRGTPNTEAFF	TGTGCCAGCAGCGTTCGAGGGACACCCAACACTGAAGCTTTCTTT
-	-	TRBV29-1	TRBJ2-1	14	CSVSYLSSYNEQFF	TGCAGCGTTTCTTACCTCAGCTCCTACAATGAGCAGTTCTTC
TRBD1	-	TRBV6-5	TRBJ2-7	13	CAIRDRGSYEQYF	TGTGCCATTCGGGACAGGGGTTCCTACGAGCAGTACTTC
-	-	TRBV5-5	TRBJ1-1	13	CASSFPAGTEAFF	TGTGCCAGCAGCTTCCCGGCGGGCACTGAAGCTTTCTTT
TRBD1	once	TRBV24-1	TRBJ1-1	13	CAPTTGGRTEAFF	TGTGCCCCGACGACAGGGGGCAGGACTGAAGCTTTCTTT